The entry that follows covers one T cell receptor (beta chain) sequence. Measured with immunoSEQ multiplex PCR; TCRdb has only the in-frame clones, and not every one. The data show around 130,000 clones, with roughly 90% seen just once and around 3% held by the top ten. The entry originates in a study of control samples from healthy donors and cancer patients. This CDR3 is built from 15 residues. The J segment lost 5 bases and the V segment lost 0 bases, leaving 4 bases of the junction unmatched. The germline V gene encodes CDR1 SGHDT and CDR2 YYEEEE. Sequencing was performed on blood. The source of this sequence is a man aged 50 to 60 in good health. V is TRBV5-6 and J is TRBJ2-3, with TRBD2 identical over 9 bases. The DNA of the CDR3 is TGTGCCAGCAGCTTGGTCCTAGCGGGGAGAGATACGCAGTATTTT. Translated: CASSLVLAGRDTQYF.